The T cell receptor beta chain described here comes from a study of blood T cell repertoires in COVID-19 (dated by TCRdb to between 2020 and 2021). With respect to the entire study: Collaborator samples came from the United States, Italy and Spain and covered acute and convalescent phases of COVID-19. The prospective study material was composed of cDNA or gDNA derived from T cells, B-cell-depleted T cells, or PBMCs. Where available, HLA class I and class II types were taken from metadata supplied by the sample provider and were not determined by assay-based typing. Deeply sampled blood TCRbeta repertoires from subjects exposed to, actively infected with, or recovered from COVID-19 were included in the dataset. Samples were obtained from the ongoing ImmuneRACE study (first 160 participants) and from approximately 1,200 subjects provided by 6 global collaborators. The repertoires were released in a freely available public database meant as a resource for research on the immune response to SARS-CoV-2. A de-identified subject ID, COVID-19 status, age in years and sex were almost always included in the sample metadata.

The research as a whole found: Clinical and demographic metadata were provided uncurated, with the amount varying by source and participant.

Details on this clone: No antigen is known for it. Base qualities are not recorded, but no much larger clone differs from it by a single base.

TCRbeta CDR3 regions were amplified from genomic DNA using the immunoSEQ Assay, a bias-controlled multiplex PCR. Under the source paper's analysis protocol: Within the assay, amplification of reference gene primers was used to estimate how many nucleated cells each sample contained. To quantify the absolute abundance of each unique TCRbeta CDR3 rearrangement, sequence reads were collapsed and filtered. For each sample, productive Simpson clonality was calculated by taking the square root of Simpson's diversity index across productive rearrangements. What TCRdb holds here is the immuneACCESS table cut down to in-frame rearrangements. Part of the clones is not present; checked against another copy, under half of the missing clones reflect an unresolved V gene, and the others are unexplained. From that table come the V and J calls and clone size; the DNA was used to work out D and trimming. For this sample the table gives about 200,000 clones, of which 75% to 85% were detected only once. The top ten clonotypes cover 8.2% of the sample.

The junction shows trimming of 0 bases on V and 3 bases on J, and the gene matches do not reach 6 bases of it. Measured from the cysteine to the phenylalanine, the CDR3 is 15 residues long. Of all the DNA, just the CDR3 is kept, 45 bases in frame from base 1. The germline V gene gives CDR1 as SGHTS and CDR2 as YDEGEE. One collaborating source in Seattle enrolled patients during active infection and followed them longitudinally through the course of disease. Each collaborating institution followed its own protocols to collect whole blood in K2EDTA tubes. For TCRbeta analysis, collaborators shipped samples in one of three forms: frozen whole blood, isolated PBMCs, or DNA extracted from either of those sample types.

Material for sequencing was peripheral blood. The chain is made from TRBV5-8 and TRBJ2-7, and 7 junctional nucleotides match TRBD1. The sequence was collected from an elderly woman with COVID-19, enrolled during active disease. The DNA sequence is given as TGTGCCAGCAGCTTGGGGACAGGTCCCGACTACGAGCAGTACTTC. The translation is CASSLGTGPDYEQYF.